This entry is about one T cell receptor beta chain. This record comes from a study of blood T cell repertoires in COVID-19. Study background: There were acute and convalescent COVID-19 samples, and they came from the United States, Italy and Spain.

Produced via immunoSEQ multiplex PCR; TCRdb's table is partial and in-frame only. The table has about 190,000 clones, around nine tenths seen once; the top ten hold roughly 6.2%. This sequence originates from a woman between 40 and 50 years old who had recovered from COVID-19. What was sequenced was peripheral blood.

CDR3 sequence: CASSAPGVRSNEQFF. In DNA, the CDR3 is TGCGCCAGCAGCGCCCCGGGTGTTAGGTCCAATGAGCAGTTCTTC. V gene TRBV4-3 combines with J gene TRBJ2-1, with D uncertain. There are 15 residues in the CDR3. The V gene lost 5 bases and the J gene lost 6 bases, with 17 bases spanning the gap. From germline, CDR1 is LGHNA and CDR2 YSLEER.